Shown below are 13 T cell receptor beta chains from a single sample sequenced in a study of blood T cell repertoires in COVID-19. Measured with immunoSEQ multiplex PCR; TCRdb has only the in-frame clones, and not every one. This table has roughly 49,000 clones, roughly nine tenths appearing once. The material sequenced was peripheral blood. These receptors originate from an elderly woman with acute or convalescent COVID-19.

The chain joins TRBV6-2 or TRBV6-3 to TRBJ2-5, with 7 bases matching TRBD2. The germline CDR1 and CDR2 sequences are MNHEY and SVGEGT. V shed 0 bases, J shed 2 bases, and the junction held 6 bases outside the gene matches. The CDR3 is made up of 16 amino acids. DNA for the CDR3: TGTGCCAGCAGTTACTCGCGCGGGAGTGGTCAAGAGACCCAGTACTTC. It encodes CASSYSRGSGQETQYF.

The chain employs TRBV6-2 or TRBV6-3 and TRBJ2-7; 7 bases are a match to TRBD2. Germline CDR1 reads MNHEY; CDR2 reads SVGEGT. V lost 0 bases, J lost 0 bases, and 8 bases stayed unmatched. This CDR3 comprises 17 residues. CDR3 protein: CASSYSFLAVDSYEQYF. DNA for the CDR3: TGTGCCAGCAGTTACTCTTTCCTAGCGGTCGACTCCTACGAGCAGTACTTC.

The CDR3 sequence is CASSQRQGVETQYF. The CDR3 coding sequence is TGCGCCAGCAGCCAACGGCAGGGGGTGGAGACCCAGTACTTC. The J gene is TRBJ2-5, the V gene TRBV4-3; the match to TRBD1 covers 7 bases. The germline V gene encodes CDR1 LGHNA and CDR2 YSLEER. CDR3 length: 14 amino acids. The V gene end was trimmed by 2 bases and the J gene end by 5 bases; junction bases not matched to a gene: 5.

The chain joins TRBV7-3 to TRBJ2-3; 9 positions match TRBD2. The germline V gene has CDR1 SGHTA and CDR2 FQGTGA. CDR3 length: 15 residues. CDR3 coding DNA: TGTGCAACCAGTCGCAGCGGGGGGTTTACAGATACGCAGTATTTT. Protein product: CATSRSGGFTDTQYF.

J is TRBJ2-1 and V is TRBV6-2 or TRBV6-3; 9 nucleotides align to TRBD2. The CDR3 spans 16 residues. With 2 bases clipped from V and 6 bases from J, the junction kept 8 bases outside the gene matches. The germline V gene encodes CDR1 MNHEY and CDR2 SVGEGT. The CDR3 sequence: CASSYDGRTSANEQFF. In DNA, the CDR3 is TGTGCCAGCAGTTACGATGGTAGGACTAGCGCCAATGAGCAGTTCTTC.

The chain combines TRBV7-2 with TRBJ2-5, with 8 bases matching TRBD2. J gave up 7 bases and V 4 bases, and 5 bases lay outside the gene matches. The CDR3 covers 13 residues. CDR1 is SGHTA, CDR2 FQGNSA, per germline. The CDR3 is CASSSGGRVTQYF. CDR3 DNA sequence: TGTGCCAGCAGCTCGGGAGGGCGTGTGACCCAGTACTTC.

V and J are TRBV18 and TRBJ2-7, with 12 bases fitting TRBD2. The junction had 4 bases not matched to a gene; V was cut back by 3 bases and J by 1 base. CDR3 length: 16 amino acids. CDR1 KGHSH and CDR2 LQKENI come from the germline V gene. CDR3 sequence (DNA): TGTGCCAGCTCACCCCTACTAGCGGGAGGATCCTACGAGCAGTACTTC. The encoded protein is CASSPLLAGGSYEQYF.

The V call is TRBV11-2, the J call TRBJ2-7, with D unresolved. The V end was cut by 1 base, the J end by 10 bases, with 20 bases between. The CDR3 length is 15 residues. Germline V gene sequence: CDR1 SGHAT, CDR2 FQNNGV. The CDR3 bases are TGTGCCAGCAGCTTAGGCCCGACATCCACTGTCGATCAGTACTTC. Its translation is CASSLGPTSTVDQYF.

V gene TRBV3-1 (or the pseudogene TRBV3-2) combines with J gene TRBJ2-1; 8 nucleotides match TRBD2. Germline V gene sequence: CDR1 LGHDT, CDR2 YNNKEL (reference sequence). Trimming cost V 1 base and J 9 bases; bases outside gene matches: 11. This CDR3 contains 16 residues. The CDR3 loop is CASSQVLLAGSSEQFF. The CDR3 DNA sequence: TGTGCCAGCAGCCAAGTTTTGTTAGCGGGATCGAGTGAGCAGTTCTTC.

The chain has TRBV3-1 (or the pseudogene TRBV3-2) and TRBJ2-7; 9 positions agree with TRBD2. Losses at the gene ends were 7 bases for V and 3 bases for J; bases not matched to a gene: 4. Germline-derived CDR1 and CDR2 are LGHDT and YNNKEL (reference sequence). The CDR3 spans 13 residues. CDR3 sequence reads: CASTISGSYEQYF. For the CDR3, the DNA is TGTGCCAGCACCATTAGCGGGAGCTACGAGCAGTACTTC.

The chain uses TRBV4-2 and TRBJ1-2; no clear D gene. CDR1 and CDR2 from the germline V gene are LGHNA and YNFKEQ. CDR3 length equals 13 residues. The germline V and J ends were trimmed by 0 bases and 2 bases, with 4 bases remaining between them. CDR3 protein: CASSQDANYGYTF. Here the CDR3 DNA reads TGTGCCAGCAGCCAAGATGCGAACTATGGCTACACCTTC.

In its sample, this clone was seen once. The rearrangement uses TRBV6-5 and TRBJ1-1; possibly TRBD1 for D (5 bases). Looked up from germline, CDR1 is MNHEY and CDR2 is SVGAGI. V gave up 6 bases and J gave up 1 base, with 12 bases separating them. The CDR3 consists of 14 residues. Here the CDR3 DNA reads TGTGCCAGCAGGACCCGGGACTCGAACACTGAAGCTTTCTTT. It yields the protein CASRTRDSNTEAFF.

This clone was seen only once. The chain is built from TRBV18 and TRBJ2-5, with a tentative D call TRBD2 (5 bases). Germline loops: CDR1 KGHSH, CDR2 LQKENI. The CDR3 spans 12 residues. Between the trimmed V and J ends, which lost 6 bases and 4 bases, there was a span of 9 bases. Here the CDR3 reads CASSPRAETQYF. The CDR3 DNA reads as TGTGCCAGCTCCCCGAGGGCAGAGACCCAGTACTTC.